This paragraph covers one TCR beta chain sequence. Its cognate antigen has yet to be identified. No much larger clone is present one base from it, and per-base qualities are unavailable. The trial excluded patients who had a history of autoimmune disease or who were on systemic immunosuppression. Peripheral blood for TCR sequencing was drawn from every dose cohort at baseline, at cycle 4 day 1 and at cycle 7 day 1. Samples came from an open-label, multicenter, first-in-human phase I dose-escalation trial of ivuxolimab. Adults with locally advanced or metastatic melanoma, renal cell carcinoma, hepatocellular carcinoma or head and neck squamous cell carcinoma were enrolled in the trial. CD4+ and CD8+ T cells were sorted separately from peripheral blood before TCR sequencing. The data are from a study of OX40 agonist ivuxolimab in advanced cancers. About the investigation overall: Ivuxolimab, which targeted the costimulatory receptor OX40 (CD134), was an agonistic, fully human IgG2 monoclonal antibody. Patients were allowed to have had prior anti-PD-1, anti-PD-L1 or anti-CTLA-4 therapy, and roughly 40% of the dose-escalation patients had previously received checkpoint inhibitors. The point of sequencing TCRbeta in the periphery was to test whether ivuxolimab changed TCR sequence diversity and drove clonal T-cell expansion. Partial responses occurred in three dose-escalation patients, of whom one had hepatocellular carcinoma and two had cutaneous melanoma. The monotherapy dose-escalation portion (N of about 50 patients) of the phase I ivuxolimab trial is reported in the paper. Of the approximately 53 patients in dose escalation, around 19 had hepatocellular carcinoma, about 15 had melanoma, 9 had renal cell carcinoma and 9 had head and neck cancer. In the dose-escalation cohort, more than 75% of patients were male, and the mean age was approximately 55 years, with a range of about 23 to 90. Intravenous ivuxolimab was administered to patients every 2 weeks at six dose levels: 0.01, 0.1, 0.3, 1.5, 3 and 10 mg/kg. Overall study results and their limits: Low levels of normalized T-cell clonal expansion were also seen in some patients who did not respond. At doses of 0.1 to 3.0 mg/kg, clonal expansion of both CD4+ and CD8+ T cells in blood was seen between baseline and week 6. Antigen specificity was not determined for the clonally expanded peripheral T cells. In partial responders in the 0.1-3.0 mg/kg groups, normalized peripheral clonal expansion was found to be among the lowest, especially among CD8+ T cells. After ivuxolimab, more expanded clones were found on average in CD8+ T cells than in CD4+ T cells.

The germline V gene supplies CDR1 LGHNA and CDR2 YNFKEQ. The CDR3 numbers 15 residues from cysteine through phenylalanine. This entry keeps only the CDR3 DNA: 45 bases, framed from base 1. V loses 1 base of germline sequence and J loses 4 bases, and the interval between the two ends is 11 bases. For sequencing of the TCRbeta CDR3 region, genomic DNA was extracted from the sorted cells. TCRbeta CDR3 regions were sequenced using the immunoSEQ Assay. Not all clones reach the TCRdb copy of this immuneACCESS table, which keeps in-frame sequences only. Checked studies attribute under half of the gap to unresolved V genes and leave the rest unexplained. Recorded for this sample are fewer than 85,000 clones; approximately 90% of them occurred a single time. Jointly, the top ten make up around 0.69% of the sample.

Specimen: CD4+ or CD8+ T cells sorted from blood, collected in a trial of the OX40 agonist ivuxolimab. The sequence is built from TRBV4-2 and TRBJ1-5, with the D gene call left open. The receptor was derived from an adult with an advanced solid tumor such as melanoma, head and neck, liver or kidney cancer. For the CDR3, the sequence is CASSQAVGENQPQHF. The DNA sequence is TGTGCCAGCAGCCAAGCTGTCGGGGAAAATCAGCCCCAGCATTTT.